The subject of this entry is one T cell receptor beta chain. The repertoire was sequenced with immunoSEQ multiplex PCR; TCRdb's copy has only in-frame clones and lacks some. The table includes 200,000 to 250,000 clones, about 79% detected once. Trimming took 3 bases from V and 5 from J; bases not matched to a gene: 20. The germline V gene encodes CDR1 LNHDA and CDR2 SQIVND (reference sequence). CDR3 length: 19 amino acids. The entry originates in a study of blood T cell repertoires in COVID-19. The material sequenced was PBMCs or T cells enriched from blood (not recorded which). The chain links TRBV19 to TRBJ1-1; 8 bases map to TRBD1. The sequence was collected from a woman aged 55 to 70 who had recovered from COVID-19. The CDR3 spells CASSMRPSPRTGRETEAFF. CDR3 DNA: TGTGCCAGTAGTATGAGGCCCTCCCCCAGGACAGGGAGGGAGACTGAAGCTTTCTTT.